The T cell receptor (beta chain) described here comes from a study of OX40 agonist ivuxolimab in advanced cancers. For the study at large: It was permissible to have had prior anti-PD-1, anti-PD-L1 or anti-CTLA-4 therapy, and around 41% had some.

The junction had 25 bases not matched to a gene; V was cut back by 0 bases and J by 5 bases. Germline V lookup: CDR1 GTSNPN, CDR2 SVGIG (reference sequence). The CDR3 is 22 amino acids. Repertoires were generated with immunoSEQ multiplex PCR, while TCRdb's copy carries only in-frame clones and drops some. The sample lists about 80,000 clones; 88% were seen once. The specimen comprised CD4+ or CD8+ T cells sorted from blood, sampled in a trial of the OX40 agonist ivuxolimab. This chain uses TRBV30 with TRBJ1-5; 10 bases are shared with TRBD1. The clonotype was recovered from an adult with an advanced solid tumor such as melanoma, head and neck, liver or kidney cancer. CDR3 DNA sequence: TGTGCCTGGAGTGTCATATTTTTGGGATCCGCGCACGGACAGGGGGGACATCAGCCCCAGCATTTT. Its protein product is CAWSVIFLGSAHGQGGHQPQHF.